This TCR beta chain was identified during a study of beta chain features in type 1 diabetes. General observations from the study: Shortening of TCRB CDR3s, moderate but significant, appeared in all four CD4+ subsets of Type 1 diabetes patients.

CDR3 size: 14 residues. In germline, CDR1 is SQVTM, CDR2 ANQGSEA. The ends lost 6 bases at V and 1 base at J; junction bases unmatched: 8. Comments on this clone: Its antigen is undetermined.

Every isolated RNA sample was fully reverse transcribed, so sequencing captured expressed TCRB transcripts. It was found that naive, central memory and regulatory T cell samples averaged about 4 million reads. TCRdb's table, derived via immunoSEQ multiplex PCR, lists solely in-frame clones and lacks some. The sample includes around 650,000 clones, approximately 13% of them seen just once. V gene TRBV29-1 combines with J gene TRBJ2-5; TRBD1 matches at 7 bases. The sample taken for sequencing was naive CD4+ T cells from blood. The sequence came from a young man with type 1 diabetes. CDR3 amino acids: CSVDDRVTQETQYF. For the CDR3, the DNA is TGCAGCGTAGATGACAGGGTAACCCAAGAGACCCAGTACTTC.